The clone carrying this T cell receptor (beta chain) was recorded many times. Its matching antigen is unknown. V lost 2 bases, J lost 5 bases, and 10 bases lay in between. This CDR3 has 13 residues. The data were taken from a study of T cells in Graves' hyperthyroidism and ophthalmopathy. The CDR3 regions of TCR beta were amplified from RNA transcripts. TCR CDR3 regions were first amplified by RT-PCR with HTBI primers. TCRdb re-called the multiplex PCR reads through MiXCR, storing one row per CDR3 protein. The top ten clones hold around a third of a sample with fewer than 400,000 distinct CDR3 sequences, 16% of them seen once. Orbital computed tomography, thyroid ultrasound, serum thyroxine and TRAb, and clinical symptoms together informed the diagnoses. Regarding the study as a whole: Ophthalmopathy prediction by the model preceded onset by a median about 6 months.

This TCR came from a man aged 25 to 40 with Graves' hyperthyroidism. The chain carries TRBV12-3 or TRBV12-4 and TRBJ2-7, with D possibly matching TRBD1 (6 bases). Sequencing used blood. This chain's CDR3 is CASSLSRGHEQYF. DNA for the CDR3: TGTGCCAGCAGTTTATCCAGGGGCCACGAGCAGTACTTC.